This TCR beta chain was captured by sequencing in a study of T-cell reconstitution after alpha-beta-depleted transplantation in children. Study-wide points: Newly made T cells mostly supplied T-cell counts and diversity one year after transplant. Several hundred expanded graft clones reportedly were the source of alpha-beta T cells about two months after transplant. It was surviving recipient T cells and thymic progenitors that gave some patients high TCRbeta diversity at day 60.

The CDR3 runs 18 residues. V was trimmed by 4 bases and J by 1 base, leaving 22 bases between them. The V gene's germline CDR1 is KGHSH and CDR2 LQKENI. Notes on this clonotype: Antigen: not known.

Using unique molecular identifiers, the investigators prepared the TCRbeta library. TCRdb used MiXCR to reprocess the PCR reads, holding one entry per CDR3 protein. The data hold fewer than 700,000 distinct CDR3 sequences, with over 10% observed a single time. The origin of this receptor is a male patient younger than 18 who had a stem cell transplant for acute myeloid leukemia, so the T cells may come from the graft donor. V is TRBV18 and J is TRBJ2-5; D gene unclear. The sample consisted of PBMCs, mostly from graft donor cells, taken 360 days after TCRalphabeta/CD19-depleted stem cell transplant. DNA for the CDR3: TGTGCCAGCTCACTACTAACCCCGGTTAGGCTCCTCCAAGAGACCCAGTACTTC. This codes for CASSLLTPVRLLQETQYF.